The 26 T cell receptor beta chains presented below share a single source sample, sequenced in a study of regulatory T cells in long-lasting Graves disease. In building TCR beta libraries, iRepertoire HTBI primers were used together with Arm-PCR of CDR3 regions. Each CDR3 protein is one row after TCRdb ran MiXCR on the multiplex PCR reads. Of 300,000 to 400,000 distinct CDR3 sequences in the sample, 15% to 20% were seen once. This sample's time point: persistent/refractory GD, antithyroid drugs over 5 years with positive TRAb. The TCR library was prepared using RNA isolated from PBMCs. Here the sequenced sample was peripheral blood mononuclear cells (PBMCs), taken when the disease was refractory, from a patient treated with antithyroid drugs. These receptors were obtained from a female donor with Graves disease.

In its sample, this clonotype was seen a few times. The chain couples TRBV3-1 to TRBJ2-5, with 15 bases identical to TRBD2. Germline CDR1 is LGHDT and CDR2 is YNNKEL (reference sequence). The CDR3 is made up of 18 amino acids. With 4 bases clipped from V and 5 bases from J, the junction kept 11 bases outside the gene matches. The chain's CDR3 is CASSPRPGLAGGPETQYF. In nucleotides, the CDR3 is TGTGCCAGCAGCCCAAGACCCGGACTAGCGGGAGGGCCGGAGACCCAGTACTTC.

The rearrangement joins TRBV7-9 to TRBJ2-7; D gene ambiguous. The length of the CDR3 is 17 residues. The ends were cut back, 5 bases at V and 4 bases at J, with 24 bases in the middle. CDR1 is SEHNR, CDR2 FQNEAQ, per germline (reference sequence). The CDR3 loop reads CASSPQPTNWRPYEQYF. The DNA for the CDR3 is TGTGCCAGCAGCCCGCAACCCACTAACTGGCGACCTTACGAGCAGTACTTC.

This clonotype was observed at least ten times. The chain uses TRBV6-1 and TRBJ1-1, with D tentatively TRBD1 (5 bases). The V end was cut by 6 bases, the J end by 1 base, with 18 bases between. The CDR3 extends over 16 amino acids. Germline CDR1 reads MNHNS; CDR2 reads SASEGT. CDR3 coding DNA: TGTGCCAGCAGCATAGACTTAGGCAGGGCGAACACTGAAGCTTTCTTT. Translated, it gives CASSIDLGRANTEAFF.

This clonotype was found many times. The chain couples TRBV24-1 to TRBJ2-2, with TRBD1 matching 8 bases. The V and J ends lost 7 bases and 4 bases, in that order; junction bases with no gene match: 4. The germline V gene has CDR1 KGHDR and CDR2 SFDVKD. The CDR3 runs to 14 residues. The CDR3 nucleotides are TGTGCCACCAGGTCTACAGGGGGCACCGGGGAGCTGTTTTTT. It encodes CATRSTGGTGELFF.

The chain combines TRBV3-1 with TRBJ2-2; tentative D call: TRBD2 (6 bases). The CDR3 loop spans 16 amino acids. CDR1 is LGHDT and CDR2 is YNNKEL in the germline V gene (reference sequence). Trimming left V 3 bases short and J 0 bases short, with 11 bases between. The CDR3 here is CASSHSGLSNTGELFF. In DNA form, the CDR3 reads TGTGCCAGCAGCCATTCGGGACTCTCGAACACCGGGGAGCTGTTTTTT. Full variable domain (missing parts from reference TRBV3-1 and TRBJ2-2): DTAVSQTPKYLVTQMGNDKSIKCEQNLGHDTMYWYKQDSKKFLKIMFSYNNKELIINETVPNRFSPKSPDKAHLNLHINSLELGDSAVYFCASSHSGLSNTGELFFGEGSRLTVL.

This clonotype was recorded many times. The chain links TRBV3-1 to TRBJ2-7; no clear D. The V end lost 1 base, the J end lost 6 bases, and 4 bases lay between the germline ends. CDR3 length: 11 residues. CDR1 and CDR2 from the germline V gene are LGHDT and YNNKEL (reference sequence). The CDR3 DNA is TGTGCCAGCAGCCAAGCGCTCGAGCAGTACTTC. This sequence encodes CASSQALEQYF.

At least ten counts were recorded for this clonotype. This sequence joins TRBV19 and TRBJ1-2, with no clear D. This CDR3 region has 14 residues. V lost 4 bases to trimming and J lost 6 bases, with 15 bases between them. Germline values: CDR1 LNHDA, CDR2 SQIVND (reference sequence). The CDR3 nucleotides are TGTGCCAGTAGTACCACGAGTAATAGGAATGGCTACACCTTC. Translated: CASSTTSNRNGYTF. Looking up the rest from reference TRBV19 and TRBJ1-2 gives the full variable domain: DGGITQSPKYLFRKEGQNVTLSCEQNLNHDAMYWYRQDPGQGLRLIYYSQIVNDFQKGDIAEGYSVSREKKESFPLTVTSAQKNPTAFYLCASSTTSNRNGYTFGSGTRLTVV.

This clonotype has more than one count but fewer than ten. This rearrangement joins TRBV28 to TRBJ1-1, with 7 positions matching TRBD1. The CDR3 totals 15 residues. From germline, CDR1 is MDHEN and CDR2 SYDVKM. Trimming took 5 bases from V and 6 from J; bases not matched to a gene: 12. The CDR3 DNA is TGTGCCAGCAGTGTGATCGGGACAGAGCACGCTGAAGCTTTCTTT. Its translation is CASSVIGTEHAEAFF.

This chain links TRBV19 with TRBJ2-7, with D perhaps matching TRBD1 (5 bases). The CDR3 is 12 amino acids. V lost 4 bases, J lost 4 bases, and 8 bases lay in between. CDR1 and CDR2 from the germline V gene are LNHDA and SQIVND (reference sequence). The CDR3 nucleotides are TGTGCCAGTAGTACAGGGTGGTACGAGCAGTACTTC. Residues: CASSTGWYEQYF.

The CDR3 DNA reads TGTGCCAGCAGCTTAGTGTCATCGGGTGGCGAGCAGTACTTC. This translates into CASSLVSSGGEQYF. The V and J genes are TRBV11-3 and TRBJ2-7, with D uncertain. This CDR3 contains 14 residues. V was pared by 1 base and J by 6 bases, with 13 bases between. Germline V gene lookup returns CDR1 SGHNT and CDR2 YENEEA.

At least ten counts were recorded for this clonotype. The V gene is TRBV28, the J gene TRBJ1-1; 7 bases agree with TRBD1. This CDR3 is built from 14 residues. Germline CDR1 and CDR2: MDHEN and SYDVKM. The trim removed 7 bases at V and 1 base at J, leaving 6 bases unmatched. This CDR3 reads CASTPRDRNTEAFF. The CDR3 DNA follows: TGTGCCAGCACCCCCCGGGACAGGAACACTGAAGCTTTCTTT.

The rearrangement uses TRBV15 and TRBJ2-7; TRBD2 aligns across 7 bases. Losses at the gene ends were 5 bases for V and 0 bases for J; bases not matched to a gene: 10. Germline V CDR1 and CDR2: LNHNV, YYDKDF (reference sequence). The CDR3 is 16 residues long. The CDR3 region is CATSGGVKRGSYEQYF. The CDR3 bases are TGTGCCACCAGCGGGGGGGTCAAGCGGGGCTCCTACGAGCAGTACTTC.

The chain uses TRBV29-1 and TRBJ2-2; D unresolved. Germline CDR1 SQVTM, CDR2 ANQGSEA. The V gene lost 4 bases and the J gene lost 6 bases, with 9 bases spanning the gap. The CDR3 sequence is 12 residues long. The CDR3 bases are TGCAGCGTTGGTGTGGAGTCCGGGGAGCTGTTTTTT. Translating it yields CSVGVESGELFF.

The chain recombines TRBV20-1 with TRBJ2-7; 8 bases align to TRBD2. The CDR3 contains 15 residues. J lost 0 bases, V lost 0 bases, and 4 bases had no gene match. In germline, CDR1 is DFQATT, CDR2 SNEGSKA (reference sequence). The CDR3 DNA reads TGCAGTGCTAGAGATCTACGGGGGGGCTCCTACGAGCAGTACTTC. It codes for CSARDLRGGSYEQYF.

In the case of this clonotype: Just one base apart from a much larger clone, this may be a read error. This chain links TRBV6-5 with TRBJ1-2; D is undetermined. Germline V gives CDR1 MNHEY, CDR2 SVGAGI. Trimming removed 4 bases at V and 0 bases at J, with 12 bases between. The CDR3 runs to 15 residues. In nucleotides, the CDR3 is TGTGCCAGCAGTTGCTCGCCCCAGACTAACTATGGCTACACCTTC. It yields the protein CASSCSPQTNYGYTF.

The chain is built from TRBV5-6 and TRBJ2-7; TRBD2 matches 12 bases. The ends lost 4 bases at V and 5 bases at J; junction bases unmatched: 4. The germline V gene encodes CDR1 SGHDT and CDR2 YYEEEE. There are 14 residues in the CDR3. The CDR3 bases are TGTGCCAGCAGCCGTCGGACTAGCGGGGACGAGCAGTACTTC. Translated, it gives CASSRRTSGDEQYF.

Concerning this clonotype itself: This may be a read error, as it is one base from a much larger clone. The genes are TRBV12-3 or TRBV12-4 and TRBJ1-2; possibly TRBD1 for D (5 bases). The CDR3 contains 13 residues. Between the trimmed V and J ends, which lost 3 bases and 10 bases, there was a span of 15 bases. The CDR3 loop is CASSFFDSLDYTF. CDR3 DNA sequence: TGTGCCAGCAGTTTCTTCGACAGTCTTGACTACACCTTC.

V is TRBV20-1 and J is TRBJ2-7; D gene uncertain. Trimming cost V 2 bases and J 4 bases, with 15 bases left between them. Looked up from germline, CDR1 is DFQATT and CDR2 is SNEGSKA (reference sequence). This CDR3 is 14 amino acids long. CDR3 amino acids: CSARTYLIDYEQYF. The CDR3 region has the DNA TGCAGTGCTAGAACATATTTGATAGATTACGAGCAGTACTTC.

The chain uses TRBV7-9 and TRBJ2-2; D unresolved. Germline lookup yields CDR1 SEHNR and CDR2 FQNEAQ (reference sequence). This CDR3 comprises 16 residues. Trimming cost V 5 bases and J 3 bases, with 16 bases left between them. The chain's CDR3 is CASSQGWGYYTGELFF. Here the CDR3 DNA reads TGTGCCAGCAGCCAAGGATGGGGATATTACACCGGGGAGCTGTTTTTT.

The V and J genes are TRBV30 and TRBJ1-3; tentative D call: TRBD1 (5 bases). Germline loops: CDR1 GTSNPN, CDR2 SVGIG (reference sequence). V was cut by 1 base and J by 0 bases, with 7 bases left in between. The CDR3 is 14 amino acids. CDR3: CAWSEGTSGNTIYF. DNA of the CDR3: TGTGCCTGGAGTGAGGGGACCTCTGGAAACACCATATATTTT.

For this clonotype: This may stem from a read error, because a much larger clone lies one nucleotide away. The chain employs TRBV2 and TRBJ1-3; D is possibly TRBD1 (6 bases). Trimming stripped 9 bases from V and 5 bases from J, with 17 bases between. Germline CDR1 reads SNHLY; CDR2 reads FYNNEI. This CDR3 spans 14 amino acids. This CDR3 is CARKSGRGRNTIYF. The CDR3 nucleotides read TGTGCCAGAAAATCGGGCAGGGGAAGAAACACCATATATTTT.

This sequence joins TRBV6-5 and TRBJ2-7; 11 bases are shared with TRBD1. Looked up from germline, CDR1 is MNHEY and CDR2 is SVGAGI. The junction had 11 bases not matched to a gene; V was cut back by 0 bases and J by 7 bases. The CDR3 loop spans 17 amino acids. CDR3 in amino acids: CASSYSPHGQGAGEQYF. The CDR3 nucleotides read TGTGCCAGCAGTTACTCGCCCCACGGACAGGGGGCGGGGGAGCAGTACTTC.

The chain joins TRBV5-1 to TRBJ2-1; the match to TRBD1 covers 7 bases. This CDR3 is built from 14 residues. Germline assignment: CDR1 SGHRS and CDR2 YFSETQ. The trim removed 4 bases at V and 4 bases at J, leaving 5 bases unmatched. The DNA for the CDR3 is TGCGCCAGCAGCAAAGGGACAGCTTACAATGAGCAGTTCTTC. It specifies CASSKGTAYNEQFF.

V gene TRBV20-1 combines with J gene TRBJ1-5; 9 bases map to TRBD1. Germline lookup yields CDR1 DFQATT and CDR2 SNEGSKA (reference sequence). V trimming: 2 bases; J trimming: 1 base; junction bases outside the gene matches: 9. The CDR3 has 17 residues. The CDR3 coding sequence is TGCAGTGCTAGAAGGGGGACAGGGTTTTTCAGCAATCAGCCCCAGCATTTT. This codes for CSARRGTGFFSNQPQHF.

The chain combines TRBV2 with TRBJ1-4; 12 positions agree with TRBD1. Germline V gives CDR1 SNHLY, CDR2 FYNNEI. The CDR3 totals 18 residues. V lost 4 bases and J lost 2; bases outside the gene matches: 8. CDR3: CASSGDRGLYGTNEKLFF. In DNA, the CDR3 is TGTGCCAGCAGTGGGGACAGGGGGCTGTACGGGACTAATGAAAAACTGTTTTTT.

The chain couples TRBV30 to TRBJ1-3; 7 bases line up with TRBD1. V lost 2 bases and J lost 0; bases outside the gene matches: 13. Germline-derived CDR1 and CDR2 are GTSNPN and SVGIG (reference sequence). CDR3 length: 18 residues. This CDR3 is CAWSRFRDSLNSGNTIYF. The CDR3 DNA reads as TGTGCCTGGAGTCGATTCCGGGACAGTCTCAACTCTGGAAACACCATATATTTT.